These 20 T cell receptor beta chains originate from one sample sequenced in a study of cytomegalovirus exposure and HLA in healthy donors. The PCR contained 60 Vbeta and 13 Jbeta primers. Measured with immunoSEQ multiplex PCR; TCRdb has only the in-frame clones, and not every one. The sample includes approximately 200,000 clones, 82% of them seen just once. The specimen was PBMCs. The source of these receptors is a boy aged 2 to 9 in good health and CMV-seronegative.

V usage is TRBV7-2 and J usage is TRBJ1-2; D is perhaps TRBD1 (5 bases). Germline V gives CDR1 SGHTA, CDR2 FQGNSA. The CDR3 covers 16 residues. Trimming shortened V by 2 bases and J by 0 bases, and 13 bases separated the two germline ends. The CDR3: CASSLQVSGPNYGYTF. CDR3 coding DNA: TGTGCCAGCAGCTTACAAGTTTCAGGGCCTAACTATGGCTACACCTTC.

This chain links TRBV7-9 with TRBJ2-1; TRBD1 agrees at 7 bases. The V segment lost 3 bases and the J segment 7 bases; nucleotides outside the gene matches: 3. Looked up from germline, CDR1 is SEHNR and CDR2 is FQNEAQ (reference sequence). The CDR3 extends over 13 amino acids. The CDR3 region has the DNA TGTGCCAGCAGCTTCGGGACAGAAAATGAGCAGTTCTTC. Its protein product is CASSFGTENEQFF.

This rearrangement joins TRBV29-1 to TRBJ1-1; D is undetermined. V was pared by 3 bases and J by 0 bases, with 11 bases between. This CDR3 comprises 14 residues. Looked up from germline, CDR1 is SQVTM and CDR2 is ANQGSEA. The CDR3: CSVELQSMNTEAFF. The DNA for the CDR3 is TGCAGCGTTGAGCTACAGTCCATGAACACTGAAGCTTTCTTT.

The chain uses TRBV7-3 and TRBJ2-3; D is perhaps TRBD1 (5 bases). Trimming removed 4 bases from V and 11 bases from J, with 19 bases in between. The CDR3 runs 14 residues. Germline V CDR1 and CDR2: SGHTA, FQGTGA. This chain's CDR3 is CASSSLSRGQGQYF. As DNA, the CDR3 is TGTGCCAGCAGCTCCCTTAGTAGGGGCCAGGGGCAGTATTTT.

In its sample, this clone was seen a few times. The rearrangement uses TRBV6-6 and TRBJ1-4; TRBD1 matches 7 bases. Germline assignment: CDR1 MNHNY and CDR2 SVGAGI (reference sequence). The trim removed 6 bases at V and 5 bases at J, leaving 12 bases unmatched. CDR3 length: 16 residues. CDR3 sequence (DNA): TGTGCCAGCAGCCCCATCCGGGACAGACGGAATGAAAAACTGTTTTTT. Translated: CASSPIRDRRNEKLFF.

This clone has a handful of counts. This sequence joins TRBV7-9 and TRBJ2-7; 10 bases match TRBD1. With V trimmed by 5 bases and J by 2 bases, 3 bases remained unmatched. The CDR3 runs to 14 residues. Germline V gene lookup returns CDR1 SEHNR and CDR2 FQNEAQ (reference sequence). The CDR3 spells CASSAGTGAYEQYF. The CDR3 coding sequence is TGTGCCAGCAGCGCCGGGACAGGGGCCTACGAGCAGTACTTC.

This rearrangement joins TRBV5-6 to TRBJ2-3; 11 nucleotides align to TRBD2. J lost 0 bases, V lost 6 bases, and 12 bases had no gene match. CDR3 length: 18 amino acids. CDR1 is SGHDT and CDR2 is YYEEEE in the germline V gene. CDR3 nucleotide sequence: TGTGCCAGCACCCCAACTAGCGGGGGATACTCTAGCACAGATACGCAGTATTTT. Amino acids: CASTPTSGGYSSTDTQYF.

This chain links TRBV19 with TRBJ1-1; D remains ambiguous. Trimming stripped 3 bases from V and 6 bases from J, with 8 bases between. CDR1 LNHDA and CDR2 SQIVND come from the germline V gene (reference sequence). The CDR3 is 12 amino acids. This chain's CDR3 is CASSMSTAEAFF. The CDR3 DNA follows: TGTGCCAGTAGTATGTCAACTGCTGAAGCTTTCTTT. The variable domain in full, with the rest retrieved from reference TRBV19 and TRBJ1-1, is DGGITQSPKYLFRKEGQNVTLSCEQNLNHDAMYWYRQDPGQGLRLIYYSQIVNDFQKGDIAEGYSVSREKKESFPLTVTSAQKNPTAFYLCASSMSTAEAFFGQGTRLTVV.

This chain uses TRBV6-1 with TRBJ2-7; TRBD2 agrees at 13 bases. CDR1 and CDR2 (germline): MNHNS, SASEGT. The length of the CDR3 is 17 residues. With V trimmed by 4 bases and J by 2 bases, 8 bases remained unmatched. As DNA, the CDR3 is TGTGCCAGCAGTGCAACCTCGGGGACTAGCGGGACCTACGAGCAGTACTTC. As protein: CASSATSGTSGTYEQYF.

V usage is TRBV6-6 and J usage is TRBJ2-3; 7 bases fit TRBD1. The germline V gene has CDR1 MNHNY and CDR2 SVGAGI (reference sequence). The V segment lost 3 bases and the J segment 2 bases; nucleotides outside the gene matches: 8. The CDR3 is 16 residues long. The CDR3 sequence: CASSYGVGGLTDTQYF. As DNA, the CDR3 is TGTGCCAGCAGTTATGGGGTAGGGGGCCTCACAGATACGCAGTATTTT.

The V call is TRBV6-1, the J call TRBJ2-2; TRBD1 is a possible D gene (6 bases). Germline values: CDR1 MNHNS, CDR2 SASEGT. Trimming removed 4 bases at V and 0 bases at J, with 12 bases between. The CDR3 runs to 16 residues. As DNA, the CDR3 is TGTGCCAGCAGTGGGACAGTTGGGACGAACACCGGGGAGCTGTTTTTT. Amino acid sequence: CASSGTVGTNTGELFF.

J is TRBJ2-3 and V is TRBV6-6; 10 bases fit TRBD2. V lost 8 bases, J lost 0 bases, and 5 bases stayed unmatched. This CDR3 contains 15 residues. The germline V gene encodes CDR1 MNHNY and CDR2 SVGAGI (reference sequence). The CDR3 DNA reads as TGTGCCAGCCTAGCGGGGGCCGTTAGCACAGATACGCAGTATTTT. Translating it yields CASLAGAVSTDTQYF.

The chain joins TRBV7-3 to TRBJ2-3; 10 nucleotides align to TRBD2. J was trimmed by 5 bases and V by 5 bases; bases with no gene match: 10. The CDR3 is 16 residues long. Germline CDR1 and CDR2: SGHTA and FQGTGA. CDR3 protein: CASSRSGGKGVDTQYF. CDR3 nucleotide sequence: TGTGCCAGCAGCCGTAGCGGGGGGAAGGGGGTAGATACGCAGTATTTT.

Concerning this clone: The germline gene is not matched at one end of the junction; a read error may be the cause. This chain links TRBV27 with TRBJ2-7; TRBD2 aligns across 9 bases. The CDR3 length is 14 residues. CDR1 and CDR2 from the germline V gene are MNHEY and SMNVEV (reference sequence). The chain's CDR3 is CASSLGGGANEQCF. The CDR3 DNA reads as TGTGCCAGCAGTTTGGGCGGGGGGGCCAACGAGCAGTGCTTC.

V usage is TRBV19 and J usage is TRBJ2-5; perhaps TRBD2 as D (5 bases). In germline, CDR1 is LNHDA, CDR2 SQIVND (reference sequence). V dropped 3 bases and J dropped 4 bases, with 12 bases sitting between them. The CDR3 is 14 amino acids. CDR3: CASSMTDRGETQYF. Here the CDR3 DNA reads TGTGCCAGTAGTATGACGGACCGGGGAGAGACCCAGTACTTC.

The V gene is TRBV5-6, the J gene TRBJ1-6, with D possibly matching TRBD1 (6 bases). The CDR3 spans 16 residues. Looked up from germline, CDR1 is SGHDT and CDR2 is YYEEEE. V was clipped by 4 bases and J by 0 bases, with 11 bases between them. The CDR3 is CASSRTATSYNSPLHF. CDR3 bases: TGTGCCAGCAGCCGGACAGCAACCTCCTATAATTCACCCCTCCACTTT. The full variable domain, its missing parts supplied by reference TRBV5-6 and TRBJ1-6, is DAGVTQSPTHLIKTRGQQVTLRCSPKSGHDTVSWYQQALGQGPQFIFQYYEEEERQRGNFPDRFSGHQFPNYSSELNVNALLLGDSALYLCASSRTATSYNSPLHFGNGTRLTVT.

The rearrangement links TRBV19 to TRBJ2-3, with TRBD1 identical over 9 bases. The germline V gene encodes CDR1 LNHDA and CDR2 SQIVND (reference sequence). J lost 5 bases, V lost 8 bases, and 5 bases had no gene match. This CDR3 comprises 13 residues. The CDR3 spells CASSYRGRDTQYF. CDR3 sequence (DNA): TGTGCCAGTTCCTACAGGGGGCGAGATACGCAGTATTTT.

This clone appeared a few times. This rearrangement joins TRBV7-2 to TRBJ2-3; no clear D gene. CDR1 and CDR2 from the germline V gene are SGHTA and FQGNSA. The CDR3 is 12 amino acids. V was pared by 6 bases and J by 2 bases, with 6 bases between. The CDR3 DNA follows: TGTGCCAGCAGTCCAATCACAGATACGCAGTATTTT. It codes for CASSPITDTQYF. The whole variable domain, filled in from reference TRBV7-2 and TRBJ2-3, reads GAGVSQSPSNKVTEKGKDVELRCDPISGHTALYWYRQSLGQGLEFLIYFQGNSAPDKSGLPSDRFSAERTGGSVSTLTIQRTQQEDSAVYLCASSPITDTQYFGPGTRLTVL.

The chain carries TRBV15 and TRBJ2-1; D is perhaps TRBD1 (5 bases). The germline V and J ends were trimmed by 0 bases and 9 bases, with 12 bases remaining between them. CDR1 LNHNV and CDR2 YYDKDF come from the germline V gene (reference sequence). The CDR3 contains 14 residues. The DNA for the CDR3 is TGTGCCACCAGCAGAGAGGCGCAGGGTTCTGAGCAGTTCTTC. Its protein product is CATSREAQGSEQFF.

This clone was observed a single time. The chain uses TRBV9 and TRBJ2-5; D might be TRBD1 (5 bases). Trimming left V 0 bases short and J 4 bases short, with 10 bases between. CDR3 length: 14 amino acids. CDR1 is SGDLS and CDR2 is YYNGEE in the germline V gene. CDR3 bases: TGTGCCAGCAGCGTAGATAAGGGGTCAGAGACCCAGTACTTC. This gives the protein CASSVDKGSETQYF.